Listed below are T cell receptor beta chains from one sample, sequenced in a study of CD39 and CD103 CD8 tumor-infiltrating T cells. Only in-frame clones appear in the TCRdb table, and some are missing; sequencing was by immunoSEQ multiplex PCR. The table lists a few hundred clones, around 43% of them singletons. Sequenced: CD39+ CD103+ CD8+ T cells sorted from the tumor. The source of these receptors is a human donor with ovarian cancer. Both conserved end residues are part of each CDR3. The D gene is left open where the match is weak. Size tells how often a clone was seen (once, few, many) or the class of an expanded clone, and some rows leave it out.

NA	TRBJ2-7	once	TRBV7-6	CASSLAGGKTYEQYF	TGTGCCAGCAGCTTAGCGGGGGGTAAGACCTACGAGCAGTACTTC
NA	TRBJ2-5	large	TRBV6-6	CASSYSGVQETQYF	TGTGCCAGCAGTTACTCTGGGGTCCAAGAGACCCAGTACTTC
NA	TRBJ2-7	NA	TRBV5-7	CASSLTIGTPTYEQYF	TGTGCCAGCAGTCTTACAATCGGGACACCTACCTACGAGCAGTACTTC
TRBD2	TRBJ2-5	NA	TRBV7-2	CASSFGLERYF	TGTGCCAGCAGCTTTGGACTAGAACGGTACTTC
TRBD2	TRBJ2-7	NA	TRBV27	CASSPWTSGSYEQYF	TGTGCCAGCAGCCCTTGGACTAGCGGCTCCTACGAGCAGTACTTC
TRBD1	TRBJ2-2	NA	TRBV30	CAWGGTGWEPGELFF	TGTGCCTGGGGGGGGACAGGCTGGGAACCCGGGGAGCTGTTTTTT
NA	TRBJ2-7	NA	TRBV4-3	CASSQGFTVEVYEQYF	TGCGCCAGCAGCCAAGGATTCACAGTTGAAGTCTACGAGCAGTACTTC
NA	TRBJ1-6	NA	TRBV28	CASRPGTAMWNSPLHF	TGTGCCAGCAGACCAGGGACGGCCATGTGGAATTCACCCCTCCACTTT
TRBD1	TRBJ1-1	NA	TRBV7-6	CASSLSLWDSCFF	TGTGCCAGCAGCTTATCGCTCTGGGACAGCTGTTTCTTT
NA	TRBJ2-7	NA	TRBV7-9	CASSLTIGTPTYEQYF	TGTGCCAGCAGTCTTACAATCGGGACACCTACCTACGAGCAGTACTTC
NA	TRBJ1-6	NA	TRBV7-8	CASSLEAAEHSPLHF	TGTGCCAGCAGCTTAGAAGCGGCGGAACATTCACCCCTCCACTTT
TRBD2	TRBJ2-1	NA	TRBV4-3	CASSQDDGWLAERSGQFF	TGCGCCAGCAGCCAAGATGATGGGTGGCTAGCGGAGCGCAGTGGGCAGTTCTTC
NA	TRBJ2-7	NA	TRBV5-1	CASSPGGTVTDEQYF	TGCGCCAGCAGCCCAGGGGGGACAGTTACGGACGAGCAGTACTTC
TRBD1	TRBJ1-2	few	TRBV5-5	CASSQDRDRGGYTF	TGTGCCAGCAGCCAAGATCGGGACAGGGGAGGCTACACCTTC
NA	TRBJ1-1	large	TRBV4-2	CASSQDWDLNTEAFF	TGTGCCAGCAGCCAAGATTGGGATTTGAACACTGAAGCTTTCTTT
NA	TRBJ1-1	few	TRBV5-4	CASSSGQPTEAFF	TGTGCCAGCAGCTCTGGACAGCCCACTGAAGCTTTCTTT
NA	TRBJ2-2	NA	TRBV7-9	CASSLVGRSGNTGELFF	TGTGCCAGCAGCTTAGTGGGCCGGTCCGGGAACACCGGGGAGCTGTTTTTT